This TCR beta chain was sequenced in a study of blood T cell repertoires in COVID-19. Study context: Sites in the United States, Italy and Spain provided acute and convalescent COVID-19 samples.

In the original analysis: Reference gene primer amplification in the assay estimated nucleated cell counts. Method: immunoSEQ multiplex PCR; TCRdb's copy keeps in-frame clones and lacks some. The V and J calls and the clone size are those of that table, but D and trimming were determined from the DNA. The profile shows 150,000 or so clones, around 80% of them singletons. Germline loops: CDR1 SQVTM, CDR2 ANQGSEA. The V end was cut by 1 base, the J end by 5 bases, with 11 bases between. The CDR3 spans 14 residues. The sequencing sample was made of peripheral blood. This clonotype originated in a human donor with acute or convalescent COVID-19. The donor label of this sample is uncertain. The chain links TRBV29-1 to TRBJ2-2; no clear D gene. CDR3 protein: CSVEGLGRTGELFF. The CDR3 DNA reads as TGCAGCGTTGAAGGGCTGGGCCGTACCGGGGAGCTGTTTTTT.